This T cell receptor (beta chain) was documented in a study of spatial heterogeneity in lung cancer. Findings of the study overall: Mutation tallies in tumors tracked expanded intratumoral alpha and beta TCR counts.

Time point specified: sample taken at primary tumor resection. Whole RNA from tumor, nontumor lung or frozen PBMC was sequenced unsorted. TCRdb used MiXCR to reprocess the 5' RACE reads, holding one entry per CDR3 protein. The sample holds about 9,200 distinct CDR3 sequences, just under 3% seen once. This clonotype was recorded a few times. Its antigen is not known. The clonotype comes from a male donor with early-stage non-small cell lung cancer. Specimen: lung tumor tissue, collected at surgery.

The CDR3 is CASSWGQGALAEKLFF. The CDR3 DNA is TGCGCCAGCAGCTGGGGACAGGGGGCGCTGGCTGAAAAACTGTTTTTT. The V gene is TRBV5-1, the J gene TRBJ1-4; 12 bases fit TRBD1. V shed 3 bases and J 7 bases; nucleotides not matched to a gene: 7. The CDR3 loop spans 16 amino acids. The germline gives CDR1 SGHRS, CDR2 YFSETQ.